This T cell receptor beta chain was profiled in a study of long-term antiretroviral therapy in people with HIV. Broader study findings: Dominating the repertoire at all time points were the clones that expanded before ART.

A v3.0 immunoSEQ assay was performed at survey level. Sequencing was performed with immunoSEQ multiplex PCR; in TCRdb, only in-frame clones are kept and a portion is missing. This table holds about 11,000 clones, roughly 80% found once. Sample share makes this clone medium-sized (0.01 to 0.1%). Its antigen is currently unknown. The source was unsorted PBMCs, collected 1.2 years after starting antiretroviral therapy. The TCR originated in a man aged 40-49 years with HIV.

The CDR3 sequence is CASSAGTFTGELFF. CDR3 nucleotide sequence: TGTGCCAGCAGCGCCGGGACTTTCACCGGGGAGCTGTTTTTT. This sequence joins TRBV9 and TRBJ2-2; a possible D gene is TRBD2 (6 bases). Trimming pared 3 bases from V and 4 bases from J, leaving 10 bases between. The CDR3 has 14 residues. Germline values: CDR1 SGDLS, CDR2 YYNGEE.